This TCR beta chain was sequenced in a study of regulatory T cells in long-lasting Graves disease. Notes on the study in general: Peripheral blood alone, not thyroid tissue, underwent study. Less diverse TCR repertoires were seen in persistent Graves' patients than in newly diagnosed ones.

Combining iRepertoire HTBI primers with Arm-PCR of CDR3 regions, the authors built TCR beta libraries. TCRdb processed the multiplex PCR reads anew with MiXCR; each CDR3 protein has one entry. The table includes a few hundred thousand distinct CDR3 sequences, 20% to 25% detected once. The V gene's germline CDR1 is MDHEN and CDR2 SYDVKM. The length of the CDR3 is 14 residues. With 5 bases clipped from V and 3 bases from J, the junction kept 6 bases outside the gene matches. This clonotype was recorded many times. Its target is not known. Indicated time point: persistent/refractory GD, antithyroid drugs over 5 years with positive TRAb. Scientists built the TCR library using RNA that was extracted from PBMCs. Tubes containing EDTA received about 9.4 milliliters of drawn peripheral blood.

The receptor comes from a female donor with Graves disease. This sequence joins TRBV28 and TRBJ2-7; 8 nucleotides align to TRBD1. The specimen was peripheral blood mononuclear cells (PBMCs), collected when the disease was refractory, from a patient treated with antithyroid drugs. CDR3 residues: CASSHRGLLYEQYF. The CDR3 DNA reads TGTGCCAGCAGTCACAGGGGGTTACTCTACGAGCAGTACTTC.